What follows are 32 T cell receptor beta chains derived from one specimen sequenced in a study of shared clonotypes between healthy human individuals. Naive CD8 cells lacked CD45RO, underwent positive selection for CCR7 and left out terminally differentiated effector memory CD45RA+ cells. TCRdb keeps only in-frame clones here, not all; method: immunoSEQ multiplex PCR. Here the sample spans around 2,000,000 clones, about 93% being singletons. The sample consisted of naive CD8+ T cells from PBMCs. The receptors stem from a man aged 18 to 30 in good health. Some clones in this sample may be carry-over from other donors' samples.

J is TRBJ2-7 and V is TRBV9, with a weak D call TRBD1 (5 bases). Per the germline V gene, CDR1 is SGDLS and CDR2 is YYNGEE. V was shortened by 0 bases and J by 5 bases, with 9 bases between the two germline ends. The CDR3 runs to 13 residues. This chain's CDR3 is CASSVGAGNEQYF. DNA of the CDR3: TGTGCCAGCAGCGTAGGGGCAGGGAACGAGCAGTACTTC.

The rearrangement uses TRBV30 and TRBJ2-7; 7 positions agree with TRBD1. CDR1 GTSNPN and CDR2 SVGIG come from the germline V gene (reference sequence). The V gene end was trimmed by 5 bases and the J gene end by 0 bases; junction bases not matched to a gene: 10. The CDR3 contains 15 residues. The CDR3 DNA follows: TGTGCCTGGCAGGGGGTCGTAAGGAGCTCCTACGAGCAGTACTTC. Its protein product is CAWQGVVRSSYEQYF.

V is TRBV7-8 and J is TRBJ2-7; D is possibly TRBD1 or TRBD2 (5 bases each). The germline V gene encodes CDR1 SGHVS and CDR2 FQNEAQ. The V end was cut by 2 bases, the J end by 3 bases, with 11 bases between. The CDR3 is 14 residues long. CDR3 nucleotides: TGTGCCAGCAGCTTACTAGGGACCGACTACGAGCAGTACTTC. Protein sequence: CASSLLGTDYEQYF.

This chain joins TRBV19 and TRBJ1-5; no firm D call. The germline gives CDR1 LNHDA, CDR2 SQIVND (reference sequence). V was trimmed by 2 bases and J by 7 bases, leaving 9 bases between them. There are 13 residues in the CDR3. CDR3 protein: CASSIKGRQPQHF. The CDR3 DNA is TGTGCCAGTAGTATAAAAGGGAGACAGCCCCAGCATTTT. The full variable domain, rest sourced from reference TRBV19 and TRBJ1-5, is DGGITQSPKYLFRKEGQNVTLSCEQNLNHDAMYWYRQDPGQGLRLIYYSQIVNDFQKGDIAEGYSVSREKKESFPLTVTSAQKNPTAFYLCASSIKGRQPQHFGDGTRLSIL.

The gene calls are TRBV5-1 and TRBJ2-2, with TRBD2 matching over 7 bases. The CDR3 loop spans 16 amino acids. With 6 bases clipped from V and 1 base from J, the junction kept 9 bases outside the gene matches. The germline V gene encodes CDR1 SGHRS and CDR2 YFSETQ. DNA for the CDR3: TGCGCCAGCACCCCTGTCAGCGGGGAGAACACCGGGGAGCTGTTTTTT. Its protein product is CASTPVSGENTGELFF. Filled out from reference TRBV5-1 and TRBJ2-2, the complete variable domain reads KAGVTQTPRYLIKTRGQQVTLSCSPISGHRSVSWYQQTPGQGLQFLFEYFSETQRNKGNFPGRFSGRQFSNSRSEMNVSTLELGDSALYLCASTPVSGENTGELFFGEGSRLTVL.

This chain links TRBV28 with TRBJ2-4; D remains unclear. The germline gives CDR1 MDHEN, CDR2 SYDVKM. The CDR3 consists of 16 residues. V was trimmed by 0 bases and J by 1 base, leaving 10 bases between them. CDR3 residues: CASSLWSSPAKNIQYF. The DNA for the CDR3 is TGTGCCAGCAGTTTATGGTCGTCACCCGCCAAAAACATTCAGTACTTC.

This rearrangement joins TRBV10-3 to TRBJ2-6, with TRBD2 matching 7 bases. The CDR3 is made up of 21 amino acids. V was pared by 4 bases and J by 3 bases, with 21 bases of the junction left unmatched. Germline CDR1 and CDR2: ENHRY and SYGVKD. CDR3 protein: CAISGERDGTSGYYGANVLTF. The CDR3 DNA follows: TGTGCCATCAGTGGGGAGCGGGATGGAACATCGGGGTACTATGGGGCCAACGTCCTGACTTTC.

This clone was found once. The rearrangement uses TRBV6-5 and TRBJ2-7; D perhaps matches TRBD2 (6 bases). Trimming left V 8 bases short and J 4 bases short, with 15 bases between. Germline V gives CDR1 MNHEY, CDR2 SVGAGI. The CDR3 runs to 13 residues. The CDR3 protein is CASGFLSGYEQYF. The CDR3 DNA reads as TGTGCCAGCGGATTCCTTAGCGGATACGAGCAGTACTTC.

The CDR3, as DNA: TGCGCCAGCAGCTCCCGGCAGGGCACCTACGAGCAGTACTTC. Amino acids: CASSSRQGTYEQYF. The rearrangement links TRBV5-1 to TRBJ2-7; possible D gene TRBD1, 5 bases. The V gene lost 3 bases and the J gene lost 2 bases, with 12 bases spanning the gap. Per the germline V gene, CDR1 is SGHRS and CDR2 is YFSETQ. This CDR3 has 14 residues.

The V call is TRBV7-9, the J call TRBJ2-7; D may be TRBD1 or TRBD2 (6 bases each). The CDR3 length is 16 residues. The germline V and J ends were trimmed by 2 bases and 0 bases, with 14 bases remaining between them. Germline V gene sequence: CDR1 SEHNR, CDR2 FQNEAQ (reference sequence). DNA of the CDR3: TGTGCCAGCAGCTTATTAGGGGGGTCGAGCTCCTACGAGCAGTACTTC. It specifies CASSLLGGSSSYEQYF.

The rearrangement uses TRBV19 and TRBJ1-1; no clear D. The CDR3 spans 13 residues. Germline V gene sequence: CDR1 LNHDA, CDR2 SQIVND (reference sequence). V was clipped by 7 bases and J by 0 bases, with 9 bases between them. The CDR3 sequence is CASTVTLNTEAFF. CDR3 DNA sequence: TGTGCCAGTACCGTGACCCTGAACACTGAAGCTTTCTTT. Complete variable domain (other parts from reference TRBV19 and TRBJ1-1): DGGITQSPKYLFRKEGQNVTLSCEQNLNHDAMYWYRQDPGQGLRLIYYSQIVNDFQKGDIAEGYSVSREKKESFPLTVTSAQKNPTAFYLCASTVTLNTEAFFGQGTRLTVV.

This chain joins TRBV29-1 and TRBJ2-3; the D gene could be TRBD1 or TRBD2 (6 bases each). Germline lookup yields CDR1 SQVTM and CDR2 ANQGSEA. The CDR3 loop spans 11 amino acids. Trimming removed 4 bases from V and 11 bases from J, with 13 bases in between. The CDR3 loop is CSVVGGPLQYF. CDR3 DNA: TGCAGCGTTGTGGGGGGCCCACTGCAGTATTTT.

This chain uses TRBV28 with TRBJ1-1; D is unresolved. The CDR3 has 12 amino acids. Germline loops: CDR1 MDHEN, CDR2 SYDVKM. V lost 7 bases to trimming and J lost 4 bases, with 10 bases between them. This CDR3 is CASKEGGTEAFF. For the CDR3, the DNA is TGTGCCAGCAAGGAGGGTGGCACTGAAGCTTTCTTT.

Remarks on this clone: This specimen includes other DNA sequences encoding the same CDR3. The rearrangement joins TRBV9 to TRBJ1-3, with unresolved D. Germline CDR1 and CDR2: SGDLS and YYNGEE. This CDR3 spans 15 amino acids. V lost 2 bases, J lost 0 bases, and 9 bases lay in between. This CDR3 is CASSVSPDSGNTIYF. The DNA for the CDR3 is TGTGCCAGCAGCGTCTCCCCGGACTCTGGAAACACCATATATTTT.

The genes are TRBV9 and TRBJ2-7; D assignment may be TRBD1 or TRBD2 (6 bases each). The V and J ends lost 0 bases and 7 bases respectively, with 14 bases between them. The CDR3 loop spans 14 amino acids. CDR1 and CDR2 from the germline V gene are SGDLS and YYNGEE. As DNA, the CDR3 is TGTGCCAGCAGCGTAGTTTCGGGGGCACGGGAGCAGTACTTC. Amino acid sequence: CASSVVSGAREQYF.

The chain links TRBV5-4 to TRBJ1-1; TRBD1 is a possible D gene (6 bases). V dropped 0 bases and J dropped 0 bases, with 6 bases sitting between them. The CDR3 has 14 amino acids. Per the germline V gene, CDR1 is SGHNT and CDR2 is YYREEE (reference sequence). In DNA form, the CDR3 reads TGTGCCAGCAGCTTGGAGGGGGTGAACACTGAAGCTTTCTTT. It translates to CASSLEGVNTEAFF.

This clone came up a few times. The rearrangement uses TRBV4-1 and TRBJ2-2, with D uncertain. This CDR3 is 12 amino acids long. The ends were cut back, 4 bases at V and 7 bases at J, with 7 bases in the middle. Germline values: CDR1 MGHRA, CDR2 YSYEKL. The CDR3 protein is CASSRGYGELFF. The CDR3 region has the DNA TGCGCCAGCAGCCGGGGATACGGGGAGCTGTTTTTT.

The chain links TRBV2 to TRBJ1-5, with D possibly matching TRBD1 (6 bases). Germline V lookup: CDR1 SNHLY, CDR2 FYNNEI. The ends were cut back, 1 base at V and 0 bases at J, with 13 bases in the middle. The CDR3 totals 17 residues. Here the CDR3 reads CASSEVGTSFSNQPQHF. The CDR3 bases are TGTGCCAGCAGTGAAGTCGGGACAAGCTTTAGCAATCAGCCCCAGCATTTT.

The rearrangement joins TRBV4-1 to TRBJ2-7; 9 bases are a match to TRBD1. Germline assignment: CDR1 MGHRA and CDR2 YSYEKL. The junction had 9 bases not matched to a gene; V was cut back by 3 bases and J by 6 bases. CDR3 length: 15 amino acids. The CDR3 DNA sequence: TGCGCCAGCAGCCATTCCGGGACAGGGCACTCCGAGCAGTACTTC. Amino acids: CASSHSGTGHSEQYF.

The chain is built from TRBV5-5 and TRBJ2-7, with D maybe TRBD1 (6 bases). CDR3 size: 15 residues. V dropped 7 bases and J dropped 2 bases, with 19 bases sitting between them. Germline V gives CDR1 SGHKS, CDR2 YYEKEE (reference sequence). CDR3 nucleotide sequence: TGTGCCAGCGGAACTTCCGGGACACCAGCCTACGAGCAGTACTTC. Translating gives CASGTSGTPAYEQYF.

A single count supports this clone. This specimen includes other DNA sequences encoding the same CDR3. The chain recombines TRBV7-6 with TRBJ2-2, with D possibly matching TRBD2 (6 bases). Trimming pared 5 bases from V and 8 bases from J, leaving 12 bases between. The CDR3 sequence is 13 residues long. Germline CDR1 reads SGHVS; CDR2 reads FNYEAQ. The CDR3 coding sequence is TGTGCCAGCAGCCCCCGGGGGACGGGGGAGCTGTTTTTT. Translated, it gives CASSPRGTGELFF.

Points on this clone: A read error is possible here, since a much larger clone lies one base away. Other DNA sequences in this specimen translate into the identical CDR3. The rearrangement uses TRBV5-4 and TRBJ1-5, with D uncertain. The germline CDR1 and CDR2 sequences are SGHNT and YYREEE (reference sequence). Trimming removed 2 bases at V and 2 bases at J, with 2 bases between. There are 12 residues in the CDR3. CDR3 sequence reads: CASSFGNQPQHF. The DNA of the CDR3 is TGTGCCAGCAGCTTCGGCAATCAGCCCCAGCATTTT. Supplemented by reference TRBV5-4 and TRBJ1-5, the full variable domain reads ETGVTQSPTHLIKTRGQQVTLRCSSQSGHNTVSWYQQALGQGPQFIFQYYREEENGRGNFPPRFSGLQFPNYSSELNVNALELDDSALYLCASSFGNQPQHFGDGTRLSIL.

The chain carries TRBV6-5 and TRBJ2-7; D tentatively fits TRBD1 or TRBD2 (5 bases each). The CDR3 runs to 13 residues. V was trimmed by 6 bases and J by 7 bases, leaving 16 bases between them. Germline V CDR1 and CDR2: MNHEY, SVGAGI. The CDR3 region has the DNA TGTGCCAGCAGACACATTAGGGACCCAGAGCAGTACTTC. It encodes CASRHIRDPEQYF.

The V and J genes are TRBV7-2 and TRBJ1-3; perhaps TRBD1 as D (6 bases). The V and J ends lost 11 bases and 2 bases respectively, with 19 bases between them. This CDR3 region has 15 residues. Germline V CDR1 and CDR2: SGHTA, FQGNSA. The CDR3 sequence is CAGDGGLGPGNTIYF. CDR3 nucleotides: TGTGCCGGCGATGGGGGGCTAGGCCCTGGAAACACCATATATTTT.

This chain joins TRBV14 and TRBJ2-1; no reliable D call. Trimming left V 1 base short and J 8 bases short, with 12 bases between. The V gene's germline CDR1 is SGHDN and CDR2 FVKESK. The CDR3 runs to 14 residues. In DNA form, the CDR3 reads TGTGCCAGCAGCCAAGTATATACCCCCGATGAGCAGTTCTTC. It encodes CASSQVYTPDEQFF.

This clone is a singleton in its sample. This chain links TRBV27 with TRBJ2-7; no firm D call. The CDR3 runs 18 residues. Germline loops: CDR1 MNHEY, CDR2 SMNVEV (reference sequence). With 0 bases removed from V and 3 bases from J, the gap between germline ends came to 21 bases. The CDR3 DNA follows: TGTGCCAGCAGTTTATCAGAGTCCGTGGCCGGAGCCTACTACGAGCAGTACTTC. Amino acid sequence: CASSLSESVAGAYYEQYF.

The rearrangement joins TRBV7-9 to TRBJ2-1, with TRBD2 matching over 7 bases. The V and J ends lost 0 bases and 3 bases, in that order; junction bases with no gene match: 2. Germline CDR1 SEHNR, CDR2 FQNEAQ (reference sequence). This CDR3 is built from 15 residues. CDR3 in DNA: TGTGCCAGCAGCTTAGCCAGCGGGATCTACAATGAGCAGTTCTTC. Translation gives CASSLASGIYNEQFF.

CDR3 coding DNA: TGTGCCAGCGGGCGGGGACAGGTGAGCTCTGGGGCCAACGTCCTGACTTTC. Amino acid sequence: CASGRGQVSSGANVLTF. The V and J genes are TRBV27 and TRBJ2-6; TRBD1 matches at 8 bases. Germline V gene data show CDR1 as MNHEY and CDR2 as SMNVEV (reference sequence). V was pared by 8 bases and J by 0 bases, with 9 bases of the junction left unmatched. The length of the CDR3 is 17 residues.

V usage is TRBV12-5 and J usage is TRBJ2-1; the D gene is possibly TRBD2 (5 bases). Germline lookup yields CDR1 LGHNT and CDR2 FRNRAP. The ends were cut back, 8 bases at V and 4 bases at J, with 9 bases in the middle. The CDR3 is made up of 12 amino acids. The CDR3 loop reads CASSEGYNEQFF. The CDR3 coding sequence is TGTGCTAGTTCAGAGGGTTACAATGAGCAGTTCTTC.

The chain combines TRBV27 with TRBJ1-2; 12 bases fit TRBD1. Germline V CDR1 and CDR2: MNHEY, SMNVEV (reference sequence). The ends lost 5 bases at V and 4 bases at J; junction bases unmatched: 11. The CDR3 extends over 17 amino acids. The CDR3 bases are TGTGCCAGCAGTCTAGGGACAGGGGGCCTTGGGGGCTATGGCTACACCTTC. This translates into CASSLGTGGLGGYGYTF.

This chain connects TRBV11-2 to TRBJ2-1; D is perhaps TRBD1 or TRBD2 (5 bases each). The V gene lost 0 bases and the J gene lost 7 bases, with 13 bases spanning the gap. The germline V gene has CDR1 SGHAT and CDR2 FQNNGV. The CDR3 length is 15 residues. The CDR3 region is CASSLDKSGRNEQFF. In DNA, the CDR3 is TGTGCCAGCAGCTTAGATAAGTCGGGGCGGAATGAGCAGTTCTTC.

In its sample, this clone was seen a few times. V usage is TRBV10-3 and J usage is TRBJ2-2; D not certain. CDR3 length: 11 amino acids. Trimming left V 6 bases short and J 4 bases short, with 3 bases between. Per the germline V gene, CDR1 is ENHRY and CDR2 is SYGVKD. CDR3 nucleotide sequence: TGTGCCATCAGGGTCACCGGGGAGCTGTTTTTT. Translated: CAIRVTGELFF.